This passage covers 31 T cell receptor beta chains from one sample sequenced in a study of OX40 agonist ivuxolimab in advanced cancers. Measured with immunoSEQ multiplex PCR; TCRdb has only the in-frame clones, and not every one. The repertoire consists of tens of thousands of clones, with roughly 89% occurring once and the leading ten covering roughly 0.18%. The sample in question was CD4+ or CD8+ T cells sorted from blood, obtained in a trial of the OX40 agonist ivuxolimab. Receptors originate from an adult with an advanced solid tumor such as melanoma, head and neck, liver or kidney cancer.

This rearrangement joins TRBV28 to TRBJ2-7; D ambiguous. The CDR3 consists of 14 residues. Trimming stripped 6 bases from V and 2 bases from J, with 14 bases between. CDR1 and CDR2 from the germline V gene are MDHEN and SYDVKM. The CDR3 loop is CASSPIDKAYEQYF. As DNA, the CDR3 is TGTGCCAGCAGCCCAATCGACAAGGCCTACGAGCAGTACTTC.

The V gene is TRBV19, the J gene TRBJ2-7; weak D call: TRBD1 (7 bases). Trimming took 5 bases from V and 0 from J, leaving 14 bases between them. This CDR3 region has 15 residues. Germline assignment: CDR1 LNHDA and CDR2 SQIVND (reference sequence). The CDR3 loop is CASSQAGQSSYEQYF. The CDR3 DNA sequence: TGTGCCAGTAGTCAGGCGGGACAGTCCTCCTACGAGCAGTACTTC.

This chain links TRBV30 with TRBJ2-2, with 11 nucleotides matching TRBD2. The CDR3 has 14 amino acids. J was trimmed by 6 bases and V by 5 bases; bases with no gene match: 5. Germline loops: CDR1 GTSNPN, CDR2 SVGIG (reference sequence). The CDR3 DNA reads as TGTGCCTGGTCAAAGGGACTAGCGGCCGGGGAGCTGTTTTTT. Its translation is CAWSKGLAAGELFF.

The chain has TRBV28 and TRBJ2-7; TRBD1 is a possible D gene (5 bases). V was shortened by 3 bases and J by 0 bases, with 21 bases between the two germline ends. This CDR3 region has 18 residues. Germline values: CDR1 MDHEN, CDR2 SYDVKM. CDR3 sequence: CASSFSFSMADSSYEQYF. CDR3 sequence (DNA): TGTGCCAGCAGTTTCTCTTTTTCGATGGCAGACAGCTCCTACGAGCAGTACTTC.

The chain recombines TRBV30 with TRBJ1-3, with D possibly matching TRBD1 (5 bases). V was shortened by 5 bases and J by 3 bases, with 8 bases between the two germline ends. Germline V lookup: CDR1 GTSNPN, CDR2 SVGIG (reference sequence). There are 12 residues in the CDR3. DNA of the CDR3: TGTGCCTGGGGACAAGATGGAAACACCATATATTTT. It specifies CAWGQDGNTIYF.

This sequence joins TRBV19 and TRBJ2-2, with no clear D. Germline V CDR1 and CDR2: LNHDA, SQIVND (reference sequence). Trimming removed 4 bases at V and 1 base at J, with 16 bases between. The CDR3 length is 17 residues. The CDR3 is CASSTRDGYRNTGELFF. The CDR3 DNA follows: TGTGCCAGTAGTACGCGCGACGGCTATAGGAACACCGGGGAGCTGTTTTTT. Full variable domain (remainder filled in from reference TRBV19 and TRBJ2-2): DGGITQSPKYLFRKEGQNVTLSCEQNLNHDAMYWYRQDPGQGLRLIYYSQIVNDFQKGDIAEGYSVSREKKESFPLTVTSAQKNPTAFYLCASSTRDGYRNTGELFFGEGSRLTVL.

The chain has TRBV19 and TRBJ2-7; D may match TRBD1 or TRBD2 (5 bases each). CDR3 length: 14 amino acids. The germline V gene has CDR1 LNHDA and CDR2 SQIVND (reference sequence). V dropped 3 bases and J dropped 3 bases, with 12 bases sitting between them. CDR3 nucleotides: TGTGCCAGTAGTATCGGGGCAGGGAACTACGAGCAGTACTTC. The encoded protein is CASSIGAGNYEQYF.

The chain uses TRBV28 and TRBJ2-5, with 7 bases fitting TRBD1. Germline values: CDR1 MDHEN, CDR2 SYDVKM. The CDR3 is 17 amino acids. Trimming cost V 5 bases and J 5 bases; bases outside gene matches: 17. This CDR3 is CASSLTGPSGMGETQYF. For the CDR3, the DNA is TGTGCCAGCAGTCTGACAGGGCCCTCCGGGATGGGCGAGACCCAGTACTTC. Supplemented by reference TRBV28 and TRBJ2-5, the full variable domain reads DVKVTQSSRYLVKRTGEKVFLECVQDMDHENMFWYRQDPGLGLRLIYFSYDVKMKEKGDIPEGYSVSREKKERFSLILESASTNQTSMYLCASSLTGPSGMGETQYFGPGTRLLVL.

V is TRBV10-3 and J is TRBJ1-5, with unresolved D. The CDR3 has 12 amino acids. CDR1 is ENHRY and CDR2 is SYGVKD in the germline V gene. The V gene lost 7 bases and the J gene lost 2 bases, with 6 bases spanning the gap. Here the CDR3 reads CAIKSGNQPQHF. CDR3 bases: TGTGCCATCAAGAGTGGCAATCAGCCCCAGCATTTT.

CDR3 sequence: CASSQNQGNEQYF. The CDR3 DNA is TGTGCCAGCAGCCAAAATCAGGGGAACGAGCAGTACTTC. This rearrangement joins TRBV6-6 to TRBJ2-7; D might be TRBD1 (6 bases). The CDR3 runs to 13 residues. Trimming stripped 6 bases from V and 5 bases from J, with 14 bases between. Germline V gene sequence: CDR1 MNHNY, CDR2 SVGAGI (reference sequence).

The chain has TRBV5-6 and TRBJ2-7; maybe TRBD2 (6 bases). V lost 0 bases and J 6 bases, leaving 10 bases between the germline ends. The CDR3 spans 13 residues. Germline CDR1 and CDR2: SGHDT and YYEEEE. The CDR3 sequence: CASSLAGGSEQYF. CDR3 sequence (DNA): TGTGCCAGCAGCTTGGCCGGGGGAAGCGAGCAGTACTTC.

CDR3 amino acids: CASSESMGIQPQHF. The CDR3 coding sequence is TGTGCCAGCAGTGAATCCATGGGGATTCAGCCCCAGCATTTT. The chain recombines TRBV2 with TRBJ1-5; no clear D. The germline V gene has CDR1 SNHLY and CDR2 FYNNEI. The V end was cut by 2 bases, the J end by 6 bases, with 11 bases between. The CDR3 runs 14 residues.

This chain connects TRBV9 to TRBJ2-2, with 9 nucleotides matching TRBD1. This CDR3 is built from 18 residues. V lost 3 bases to trimming and J lost 5 bases; unmatched junction nucleotides: 14. CDR1 is SGDLS, CDR2 YYNGEE, per germline. The DNA for the CDR3 is TGTGCCAGCAGCGCTCAACTACAGGGGGCGATAAAAACCGGGGAGCTGTTTTTT. Protein: CASSAQLQGAIKTGELFF.

The chain recombines TRBV28 with TRBJ1-5, with unresolved D. The CDR3 consists of 15 residues. V lost 4 bases, J lost 4 bases, and 14 bases lay in between. Germline loops: CDR1 MDHEN, CDR2 SYDVKM. The CDR3 bases are TGTGCCAGCAGTTCCCCGACGGGTAAAAATCAGCCCCAGCATTTT. Protein sequence: CASSSPTGKNQPQHF.

V and J are TRBV10-1 and TRBJ1-2; TRBD1 agrees at 7 bases. This CDR3 has 13 amino acids. Trimming cost V 5 bases and J 4 bases; bases outside gene matches: 4. In germline, CDR1 is WNHNN, CDR2 SYGVQD (reference sequence). The CDR3 sequence: CASSPGQSYGYTF. The CDR3 DNA follows: TGCGCCAGCAGTCCGGGACAGTCCTATGGCTACACCTTC.

The CDR3 loop reads CASTNRGHAGELFF. CDR3 in DNA: TGTGCCAGCACTAACAGGGGGCACGCCGGGGAGCTGTTTTTT. J is TRBJ2-2 and V is TRBV28, with 9 bases aligning to TRBD1. CDR1 is MDHEN and CDR2 is SYDVKM in the germline V gene. This CDR3 region has 14 residues. The trim removed 7 bases at V and 6 bases at J, leaving 6 bases unmatched.

The rearrangement joins TRBV2 to TRBJ2-7; possible D gene TRBD2, 6 bases. This CDR3 has 13 amino acids. The germline V gene has CDR1 SNHLY and CDR2 FYNNEI. With 8 bases removed from V and 5 bases from J, the gap between germline ends came to 16 bases. This CDR3 is CASSASVVHEQYF. The CDR3 nucleotides are TGTGCCAGCTCGGCTAGCGTGGTCCACGAGCAGTACTTC. The full variable domain, with the rest looked up from reference TRBV2 and TRBJ2-7, is EPEVTQTPSHQVTQMGQEVILRCVPISNHLYFYWYRQILGQKVEFLVSFYNNEISEKSEIFDDQFSVERPDGSNFTLKIRSTKLEDSAMYFCASSASVVHEQYFGPGTRLTVT.

Written as DNA, the CDR3 is TGTGCCAGCAGGGAGGGACGGCAGAACACTGAAGCTTTCTTT. Its translation is CASREGRQNTEAFF. The chain is built from TRBV5-4 and TRBJ1-1; a weak D match, TRBD1 (5 bases). V dropped 5 bases and J dropped 1 base, with 12 bases sitting between them. The CDR3 has 14 amino acids. Germline assignment: CDR1 SGHNT and CDR2 YYREEE (reference sequence).

The J gene is TRBJ1-2, the V gene TRBV21-1; TRBD1 is taken as the D call from the table, unchecked against the DNA. TRBV21-1 represents a pseudogene. The CDR3 consists of 14 residues. The chain's CDR3 is CASRRTGGLYGYTF. CDR3 DNA: TGTGCCAGCAGAAGGACAGGGGGCCTCTATGGCTACACCTTC.

The chain joins TRBV28 to TRBJ1-1; TRBD1 is a possible D gene (5 bases). Deletions cut 6 bases from V and 4 bases from J, with 15 bases between. The CDR3 runs 14 residues. CDR1 is MDHEN and CDR2 is SYDVKM in the germline V gene. CDR3 in amino acids: CASRRGGSVTEAFF. CDR3 in DNA: TGTGCCAGCAGGCGGGGGGGTTCAGTCACTGAAGCTTTCTTT.

In regard to this clone: The junction and the germline gene differ at one end; a read error may be behind it. The CDR3 here is CLTGRHRGAVF. In nucleotides, the CDR3 is TGCCTTACAGGGAGGCACCGGGGAGCTGTTTTT. V and J are TRBV20-1 and TRBJ2-2; either TRBD1 or TRBD2 may fit D (6 bases each). CDR3 length: 11 residues. The germline gives CDR1 DFQATT, CDR2 SNEGSKA (reference sequence).

V and J are TRBV4-2 and TRBJ1-1, with TRBD1 as a possible D gene (5 bases). The germline V gene encodes CDR1 LGHNA and CDR2 YNFKEQ. V lost 4 bases, J lost 3 bases, and 15 bases lay in between. The CDR3 is made up of 15 amino acids. This CDR3 is CASSPPRGWDTEAFF. CDR3 coding DNA: TGTGCCAGCAGCCCCCCGAGGGGATGGGACACTGAAGCTTTCTTT.

The chain is built from TRBV7-2 and TRBJ1-4; D ambiguous. V dropped 3 bases and J dropped 0 bases, with 17 bases sitting between them. CDR3 size: 18 residues. The V gene's germline CDR1 is SGHTA and CDR2 FQGNSA. This CDR3 reads CASSFLGSIGATNEKLFF. The DNA for the CDR3 is TGTGCCAGCAGCTTTTTAGGTTCAATAGGAGCAACTAATGAAAAACTGTTTTTT. Full variable domain (outside the CDR3, taken from reference TRBV7-2 and TRBJ1-4): GAGVSQSPSNKVTEKGKDVELRCDPISGHTALYWYRQSLGQGLEFLIYFQGNSAPDKSGLPSDRFSAERTGGSVSTLTIQRTQQEDSAVYLCASSFLGSIGATNEKLFFGSGTQLSVL.

The chain recombines TRBV6-6 with TRBJ1-6; TRBD1 might be the D (5 bases). There are 15 residues in the CDR3. Germline values: CDR1 MNHNY, CDR2 SVGAGI (reference sequence). The V and J ends lost 5 bases and 13 bases respectively, with 21 bases between them. The CDR3 here is CASSLKRGRTSPLHF. The CDR3 bases are TGTGCCAGCAGTCTTAAGAGGGGTAGGACATCTCCCCTCCACTTT.

This clone was seen only a few times. V usage is TRBV14 and J usage is TRBJ1-6, with no clear D. The CDR3 extends over 13 amino acids. Germline V gene sequence: CDR1 SGHDN, CDR2 FVKESK. Trimming shortened V by 0 bases and J by 7 bases, and 4 bases separated the two germline ends. This CDR3 is CASSQDLNSPLHF. The CDR3, as DNA: TGTGCCAGCAGCCAAGACCTGAATTCACCCCTCCACTTT.

This chain connects TRBV5-1 to TRBJ2-2, with D unresolved. Trimming took off 0 bases at V and 0 bases at J, with 6 bases between the two ends. Germline lookup yields CDR1 SGHRS and CDR2 YFSETQ. This CDR3 is 15 amino acids long. CDR3 region: CASSLDASNTGELFF. CDR3 DNA sequence: TGCGCCAGCAGCTTGGATGCATCGAACACCGGGGAGCTGTTTTTT. Looking up the rest from reference TRBV5-1 and TRBJ2-2 gives the full variable domain: KAGVTQTPRYLIKTRGQQVTLSCSPISGHRSVSWYQQTPGQGLQFLFEYFSETQRNKGNFPGRFSGRQFSNSRSEMNVSTLELGDSALYLCASSLDASNTGELFFGEGSRLTVL.

V gene TRBV27 combines with J gene TRBJ2-5; D unresolved. Matching the DNA end better, TRBJ2-7 makes the J call doubtful. This CDR3 comprises 15 residues. Looked up from germline, CDR1 is MNHEY and CDR2 is SMNVEV (reference sequence). DNA for the CDR3: TGTGCCAGCAGTTTATCGCCGCTGGGAACCTACGAGCAGTACTTC. Translation: CASSLSPLGTYEQYF.

The chain combines TRBV5-1 with TRBJ2-7; 7 bases match TRBD1. Germline trimming cut 2 bases from V and 2 bases from J; bases unmatched to any gene: 4. The CDR3 covers 14 residues. Looked up from germline, CDR1 is SGHRS and CDR2 is YFSETQ. The DNA for the CDR3 is TGCGCCAGCAGCTTATCGGGACAGACCTACGAGCAGTACTTC. Translated, it gives CASSLSGQTYEQYF.

A word on this clone: The same CDR3 arises from other DNA sequences in this sample as well. V is TRBV5-1 and J is TRBJ1-2, with D hard to call. The length of the CDR3 is 13 residues. Germline CDR1 is SGHRS and CDR2 is YFSETQ. The V end was cut by 0 bases, the J end by 1 base, with 4 bases between. The CDR3 region has the DNA TGCGCCAGCAGCTTGGACAGTAACTATGGCTACACCTTC. This translates into CASSLDSNYGYTF.

This chain uses TRBV5-1 with TRBJ2-5, with TRBD1 as a possible D gene (5 bases). Per germline, CDR1 SGHRS and CDR2 YFSETQ. This CDR3 comprises 14 residues. The V end was cut by 1 base, the J end by 5 bases, with 12 bases between. This chain's CDR3 is CASSLNAGWETQYF. CDR3 nucleotide sequence: TGCGCCAGCAGCTTGAATGCAGGGTGGGAGACCCAGTACTTC. Complete variable domain (other parts from reference TRBV5-1 and TRBJ2-5): KAGVTQTPRYLIKTRGQQVTLSCSPISGHRSVSWYQQTPGQGLQFLFEYFSETQRNKGNFPGRFSGRQFSNSRSEMNVSTLELGDSALYLCASSLNAGWETQYFGPGTRLLVL.

The CDR3 here is CASSYSRPPAPLHF. CDR3 bases: TGTGCCAGCAGTTACTCGAGACCGCCAGCACCCCTCCACTTT. The chain employs TRBV6-5 and TRBJ1-6; D remains ambiguous. The V end lost 0 bases, the J end lost 11 bases, and 11 bases lay between the germline ends. The germline CDR1 and CDR2 sequences are MNHEY and SVGAGI. CDR3 length equals 14 residues.